Following are 20 T cell receptor beta chains from one sample sequenced in a study of CD8+CD57+ T cells in acquired aplastic anemia. For CDR3 and TCR beta VDJ profiling, genomic DNA was the template used. TCRdb recomputed calls from the reads with MiXCR, one row per CDR3 protein. This sample carries 200,000 or so distinct CDR3 sequences, less than 65% of them seen once, and the ten largest clones take 46%. The sequenced material came from sorted CD4+, CD8+, or CD8+CD57+ T cells (not recorded which) from PBMCs. These receptors were taken from a human donor with severe aplastic anemia or a healthy control (not recorded which).

This chain uses TRBV9 with TRBJ2-3; the match to TRBD2 covers 9 bases. The trim removed 2 bases at V and 4 bases at J, leaving 8 bases unmatched. The CDR3 is made up of 16 amino acids. The germline V gene has CDR1 SGDLS and CDR2 YYNGEE. The CDR3 DNA is TGTGCCAGCAGCGTCTACGGCGGGGGGGCCCCAGATACGCAGTATTTT. It translates to CASSVYGGGAPDTQYF. Filled out from reference TRBV9 and TRBJ2-3, the complete variable domain reads DSGVTQTPKHLITATGQRVTLRCSPRSGDLSVYWYQQSLDQGLQFLIQYYNGEERAKGNILERFSAQQFPDLHSELNLSSLELGDSALYFCASSVYGGGAPDTQYFGPGTRLTVL.

In the case of this clonotype: Sequence at one end of the junction differs from germline and may be a read error. The chain recombines TRBV15 with TRBJ2-7; D is unclear. Germline V gives CDR1 LNHNV, CDR2 YYDKDF (reference sequence). The CDR3 extends over 15 amino acids. Written as DNA, the CDR3 is TGCCTCGGAAAGAGGCTCATCGACTTAGTATACGAGCAGTACTTC. Its protein product is CLGKRLIDLVYEQYF. Using reference TRBV15 and TRBJ2-7 for the parts outside the CDR3, the full variable domain is DAMVIQNPRYQVTQFGKPVTLSCSQTLNHNVMYWYQQKSSQAPKLLFHYYDKDFNNEADTPDNFQSRRPNTSFCFLDIRSPGLGDTAMYLCLGKRLIDLVYEQYFGPGTRLTVT.

The V and J genes are TRBV9 and TRBJ2-2; TRBD2 matches at 11 bases. The CDR3 consists of 16 residues. Germline-derived CDR1 and CDR2 are SGDLS and YYNGEE. V lost 0 bases, J lost 7 bases, and 5 bases stayed unmatched. The CDR3 reads CASSVGGLAGGGELFF. DNA of the CDR3: TGTGCCAGCAGCGTAGGAGGCCTAGCGGGAGGCGGGGAGCTGTTTTTT.

This clonotype was recorded many times. V and J are TRBV28 and TRBJ1-1, with TRBD1 as a possible D gene (5 bases). The germline CDR1 and CDR2 sequences are MDHEN and SYDVKM. V dropped 3 bases and J dropped 5 bases, with 7 bases sitting between them. The CDR3 contains 12 residues. Written as DNA, the CDR3 is TGTGCCAGCAGTTTGGGGCGGACTGAAGCTTTCTTT. Translated, it gives CASSLGRTEAFF. Full variable domain (remainder filled in from reference TRBV28 and TRBJ1-1): DVKVTQSSRYLVKRTGEKVFLECVQDMDHENMFWYRQDPGLGLRLIYFSYDVKMKEKGDIPEGYSVSREKKERFSLILESASTNQTSMYLCASSLGRTEAFFGQGTRLTVV.

This chain uses TRBV20-1 with TRBJ2-3; 7 nucleotides align to TRBD1. Germline loops: CDR1 DFQATT, CDR2 SNEGSKA (reference sequence). CDR3 length: 16 residues. Trimming removed 4 bases from V and 0 bases from J; junction bases left unmatched: 10. CDR3 residues: CSAKPMTGSSTDTQYF. The DNA for the CDR3 is TGCAGTGCTAAACCGATGACAGGGTCTAGCACAGATACGCAGTATTTT.

V is TRBV20-1 and J is TRBJ2-7; D ambiguous. The CDR3 extends over 11 amino acids. Trimming cost V 5 bases and J 6 bases, with 11 bases left between them. Germline V lookup: CDR1 DFQATT, CDR2 SNEGSKA (reference sequence). The CDR3 DNA follows: TGCAGTGCTTCGAGAGGTCTCGAGCAGTACTTC. Translation: CSASRGLEQYF.

The sample holds a few counts of this clonotype. The chain links TRBV2 to TRBJ2-7; D might be TRBD1 or TRBD2, each matching 5 bases. The CDR3 has 15 amino acids. V lost 1 base and J 1 base, leaving 11 bases between the germline ends. Germline V gene lookup returns CDR1 SNHLY and CDR2 FYNNEI. The chain's CDR3 is CASSEGDSGSYEQYF. CDR3 sequence (DNA): TGTGCCAGCAGTGAAGGTGACAGCGGTTCCTACGAGCAGTACTTC.

The chain employs TRBV7-2 and TRBJ2-7; 9 bases match TRBD1. CDR3 length equals 14 residues. Germline trimming cut 4 bases from V and 5 bases from J; bases unmatched to any gene: 6. The germline V gene has CDR1 SGHTA and CDR2 FQGNSA. For the CDR3, the DNA is TGTGCCAGCAGCTACGGACAGGGGCCGCACGAGCAGTACTTC. Amino acid sequence: CASSYGQGPHEQYF. Looking up the rest from reference TRBV7-2 and TRBJ2-7 gives the full variable domain: GAGVSQSPSNKVTEKGKDVELRCDPISGHTALYWYRQSLGQGLEFLIYFQGNSAPDKSGLPSDRFSAERTGGSVSTLTIQRTQQEDSAVYLCASSYGQGPHEQYFGPGTRLTVT.

This clonotype has a single count. The rearrangement uses TRBV5-1 and TRBJ2-1, with TRBD2 identical over 11 bases. The CDR3 spans 16 residues. V shed 4 bases, J shed 0 bases, and the junction held 3 bases outside the gene matches. The germline V gene encodes CDR1 SGHRS and CDR2 YFSETQ. CDR3 nucleotides: TGCGCCAGCAGCATTACTAGCGGGAGCTCCTACAATGAGCAGTTCTTC. Translating gives CASSITSGSSYNEQFF.

The J gene is TRBJ2-7, the V gene TRBV19, with a possible D match to TRBD1 (6 bases). With 8 bases removed from V and 2 bases from J, the gap between germline ends came to 19 bases. This CDR3 is 15 amino acids long. The V gene's germline CDR1 is LNHDA and CDR2 SQIVND (reference sequence). The CDR3 reads CASGTTGLGAYEQYF. The CDR3 DNA reads TGTGCCAGTGGTACGACAGGCCTTGGGGCCTACGAGCAGTACTTC. Full variable domain (rest looked up from reference TRBV19 and TRBJ2-7): DGGITQSPKYLFRKEGQNVTLSCEQNLNHDAMYWYRQDPGQGLRLIYYSQIVNDFQKGDIAEGYSVSREKKESFPLTVTSAQKNPTAFYLCASGTTGLGAYEQYFGPGTRLTVT.

The CDR3 spells CDQETQYF. CDR3 DNA: TGTGACCAAGAGACCCAGTACTTC. The V and J genes are TRBV9 and TRBJ2-5, with D uncertain. Germline-derived CDR1 and CDR2 are SGDLS and YYNGEE. There are 8 residues in the CDR3.

The V gene is TRBV12-3 or TRBV12-4, the J gene TRBJ1-2; no clear D. The CDR3 contains 15 residues. Trimming stripped 6 bases from V and 4 bases from J, with 18 bases between. In DNA form, the CDR3 reads TGTGCCAGCAGCCAAGATAGGAGCCTCTTCTATGGCTACACCTTC. Amino acids: CASSQDRSLFYGYTF.

The chain is built from TRBV7-2 and TRBJ2-1; D is perhaps TRBD1 or TRBD2 (5 bases each). Trimming took 5 bases from V and 4 from J, leaving 15 bases between them. This CDR3 region has 15 residues. Germline CDR1 reads SGHTA; CDR2 reads FQGNSA. CDR3 residues: CASSPNRGGYNEQFF. CDR3 in DNA: TGTGCCAGCAGCCCTAACCGGGGCGGTTACAATGAGCAGTTCTTC. Drawing the rest from reference TRBV7-2 and TRBJ2-1, the complete variable domain is GAGVSQSPSNKVTEKGKDVELRCDPISGHTALYWYRQSLGQGLEFLIYFQGNSAPDKSGLPSDRFSAERTGGSVSTLTIQRTQQEDSAVYLCASSPNRGGYNEQFFGPGTRLTVL.

V gene TRBV9 combines with J gene TRBJ1-6, with 8 bases that match TRBD1. V lost 3 bases to trimming and J lost 6 bases; unmatched junction nucleotides: 5. The CDR3 is 15 amino acids. The germline V gene encodes CDR1 SGDLS and CDR2 YYNGEE. Here the CDR3 DNA reads TGTGCCAGCAGCGCACAGGGGGGCAGTAATTCACCCCTCCACTTT. Encoded protein: CASSAQGGSNSPLHF.

V gene TRBV10-2 combines with J gene TRBJ1-6; D unclear. V was clipped by 0 bases and J by 6 bases, with 9 bases between them. The CDR3 extends over 15 amino acids. Germline loops: CDR1 WSHSY, CDR2 SAAADI. The CDR3 is CASSESGSPNSPLHF. In DNA, the CDR3 is TGCGCCAGCAGTGAGTCCGGGAGCCCTAATTCACCCCTCCACTTT.

The gene calls are TRBV19 and TRBJ1-6, with D unclear. The CDR3 covers 14 residues. Germline CDR1 reads LNHDA; CDR2 reads SQIVND (reference sequence). V shed 5 bases and J shed 8 bases, with 13 bases lying between them. The CDR3 loop is CASSGVSPDSPLHF. The CDR3 bases are TGTGCCAGTAGTGGGGTCTCTCCCGATTCACCCCTCCACTTT.

Comments on this clonotype: A much larger clone lies one base from this, so it may be a read error. V is TRBV10-3 and J is TRBJ1-1; TRBD1 might be the D (6 bases). Trimming took 5 bases from V and 1 from J, leaving 14 bases between them. The germline V gene has CDR1 ENHRY and CDR2 SYGVKD. The CDR3 extends over 15 amino acids. CDR3 in DNA: TGTGCCATCAGTTTCCCCGTGGGACAGAACACTGAAGCTTTCTTT. It encodes CAISFPVGQNTEAFF.

This chain links TRBV9 with TRBJ1-6; D might be TRBD1 (6 bases). In germline, CDR1 is SGDLS, CDR2 YYNGEE. This CDR3 has 15 residues. V lost 2 bases to trimming and J lost 8 bases, with 14 bases between them. CDR3 nucleotide sequence: TGTGCCAGCAGCGTTACGGGACACTACTATTCACCCCTCCACTTT. As protein: CASSVTGHYYSPLHF.

At least ten counts were recorded for this clonotype. The CDR3: CASRGGTVNTEAFF. The CDR3 region has the DNA TGCGCCAGCAGGGGAGGGACAGTCAACACTGAAGCTTTCTTT. The rearrangement links TRBV5-1 to TRBJ1-1; 7 nucleotides agree with TRBD1. From germline, CDR1 is SGHRS and CDR2 YFSETQ. The CDR3 runs 14 residues. The V gene end was trimmed by 5 bases and the J gene end by 2 bases; junction bases not matched to a gene: 6. The variable domain in full, with the rest retrieved from reference TRBV5-1 and TRBJ1-1, is KAGVTQTPRYLIKTRGQQVTLSCSPISGHRSVSWYQQTPGQGLQFLFEYFSETQRNKGNFPGRFSGRQFSNSRSEMNVSTLELGDSALYLCASRGGTVNTEAFFGQGTRLTVV.

This chain connects TRBV2 to TRBJ2-7; possibly TRBD2 for D (6 bases). Germline values: CDR1 SNHLY, CDR2 FYNNEI. The CDR3 consists of 14 residues. CDR3 nucleotide sequence: TGTACACAACAGAGGGGAGGTCCCTCCTACGAGCAGTACTTC. It translates to CTQQRGGPSYEQYF.